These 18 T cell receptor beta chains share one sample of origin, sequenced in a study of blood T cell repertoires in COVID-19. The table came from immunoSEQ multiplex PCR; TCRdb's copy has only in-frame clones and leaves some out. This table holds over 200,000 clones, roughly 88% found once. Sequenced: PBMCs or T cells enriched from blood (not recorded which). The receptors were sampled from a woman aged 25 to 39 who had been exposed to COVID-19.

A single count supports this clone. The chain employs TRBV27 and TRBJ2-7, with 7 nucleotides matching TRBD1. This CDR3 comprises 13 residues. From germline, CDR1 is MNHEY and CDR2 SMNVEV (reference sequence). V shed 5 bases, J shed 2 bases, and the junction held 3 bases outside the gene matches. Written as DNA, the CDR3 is TGTGCCAGCAGTCCGGGGACAGCCTACGAGCAGTACTTC. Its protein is CASSPGTAYEQYF.

The CDR3 protein is CASSGRGVYEQYF. The CDR3 region has the DNA TGTGCCAGCAGTGGCCGGGGGGTCTACGAGCAGTACTTC. V usage is TRBV6-6 and J usage is TRBJ2-7; 7 bases are a match to TRBD2. Germline CDR1 and CDR2: MNHNY and SVGAGI (reference sequence). The length of the CDR3 is 13 residues. J lost 3 bases, V lost 5 bases, and 4 bases had no gene match.

The CDR3 reads CASSLSGDEQFF. In DNA form, the CDR3 reads TGTGCCAGCAGTTTGAGCGGAGATGAGCAGTTCTTC. The rearrangement links TRBV12-3 or TRBV12-4 to TRBJ2-1; possibly TRBD2 for D (5 bases). V was shortened by 3 bases and J by 8 bases, with 8 bases between the two germline ends. The CDR3 has 12 residues.

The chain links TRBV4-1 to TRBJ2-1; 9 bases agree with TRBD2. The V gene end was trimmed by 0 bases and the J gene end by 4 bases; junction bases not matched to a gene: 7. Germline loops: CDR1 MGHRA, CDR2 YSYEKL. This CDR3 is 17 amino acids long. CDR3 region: CASSQDSPSGIYNEQFF. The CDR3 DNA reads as TGCGCCAGCAGCCAAGATTCCCCTAGCGGGATTTACAATGAGCAGTTCTTC.

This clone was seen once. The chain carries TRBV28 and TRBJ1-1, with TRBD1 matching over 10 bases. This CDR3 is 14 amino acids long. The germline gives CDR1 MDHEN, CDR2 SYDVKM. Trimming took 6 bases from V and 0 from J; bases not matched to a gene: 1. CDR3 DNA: TGTGCCAGCAGGGGACAGGGGATGAACACTGAAGCTTTCTTT. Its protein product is CASRGQGMNTEAFF.

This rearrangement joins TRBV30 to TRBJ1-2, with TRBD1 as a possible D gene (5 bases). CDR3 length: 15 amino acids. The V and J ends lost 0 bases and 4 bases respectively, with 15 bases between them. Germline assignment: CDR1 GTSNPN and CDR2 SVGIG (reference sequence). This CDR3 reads CAWSVTGREAYGYTF. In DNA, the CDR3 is TGTGCCTGGAGTGTAACAGGCAGAGAAGCCTATGGCTACACCTTC.

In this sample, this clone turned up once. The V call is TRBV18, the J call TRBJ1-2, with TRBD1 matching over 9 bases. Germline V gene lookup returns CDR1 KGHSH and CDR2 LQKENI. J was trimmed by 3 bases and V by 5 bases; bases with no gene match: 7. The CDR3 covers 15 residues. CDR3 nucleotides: TGTGCCAGCTCATCGGGACAGGGAGTGTACTATGGCTACACCTTC. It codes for CASSSGQGVYYGYTF.

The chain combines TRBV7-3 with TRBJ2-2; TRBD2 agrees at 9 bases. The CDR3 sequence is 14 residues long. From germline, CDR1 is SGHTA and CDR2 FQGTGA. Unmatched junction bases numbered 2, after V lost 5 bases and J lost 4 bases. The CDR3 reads CASSLTSGTGELFF. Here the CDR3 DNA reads TGTGCCAGCAGCCTGACTAGCGGCACCGGGGAGCTGTTTTTT.

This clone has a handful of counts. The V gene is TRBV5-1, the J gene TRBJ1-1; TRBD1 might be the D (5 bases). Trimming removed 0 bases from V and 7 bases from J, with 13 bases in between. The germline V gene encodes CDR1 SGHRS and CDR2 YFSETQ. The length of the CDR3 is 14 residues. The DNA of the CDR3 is TGCGCCAGCAGCTTGGTCCCTCAGGGAGGTGAAGCTTTCTTT. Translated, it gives CASSLVPQGGEAFF.

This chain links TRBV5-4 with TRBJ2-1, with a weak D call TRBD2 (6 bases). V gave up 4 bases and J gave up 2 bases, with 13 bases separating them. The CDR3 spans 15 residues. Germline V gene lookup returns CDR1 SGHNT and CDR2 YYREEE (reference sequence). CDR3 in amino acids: CASSIRERPYNEQFF. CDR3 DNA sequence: TGTGCCAGCAGCATACGGGAGAGGCCCTACAATGAGCAGTTCTTC.

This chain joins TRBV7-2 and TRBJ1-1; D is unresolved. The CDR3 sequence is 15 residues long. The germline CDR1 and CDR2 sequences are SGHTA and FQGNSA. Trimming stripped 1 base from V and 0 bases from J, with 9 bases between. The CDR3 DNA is TGTGCCAGCAGCTTAGACGGGAACATGAACACTGAAGCTTTCTTT. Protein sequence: CASSLDGNMNTEAFF.

The CDR3 sequence: CASSRREDTGELFF. CDR3 DNA: TGTGCCAGCAGTAGGCGGGAGGACACCGGGGAGCTGTTTTTT. V and J are TRBV2 and TRBJ2-2; 8 nucleotides align to TRBD2. CDR3 length equals 14 residues. Germline CDR1 and CDR2: SNHLY and FYNNEI. The V segment lost 5 bases and the J segment 3 bases; nucleotides outside the gene matches: 2.

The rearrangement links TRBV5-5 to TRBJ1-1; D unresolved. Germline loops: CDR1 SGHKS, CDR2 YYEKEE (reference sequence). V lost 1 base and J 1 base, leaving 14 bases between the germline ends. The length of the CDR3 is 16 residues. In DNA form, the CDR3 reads TGTGCCAGCAGCTTGTCGTCACCCTCGGGGAACACTGAAGCTTTCTTT. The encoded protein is CASSLSSPSGNTEAFF.

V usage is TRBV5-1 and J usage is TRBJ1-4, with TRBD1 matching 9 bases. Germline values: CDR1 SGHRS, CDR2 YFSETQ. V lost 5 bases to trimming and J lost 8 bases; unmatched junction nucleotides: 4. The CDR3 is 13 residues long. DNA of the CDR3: TGCGCCAGCAGGTCCGGGACAGGGGAAAAACTGTTTTTT. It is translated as CASRSGTGEKLFF. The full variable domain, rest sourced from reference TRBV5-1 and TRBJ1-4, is KAGVTQTPRYLIKTRGQQVTLSCSPISGHRSVSWYQQTPGQGLQFLFEYFSETQRNKGNFPGRFSGRQFSNSRSEMNVSTLELGDSALYLCASRSGTGEKLFFGSGTQLSVL.

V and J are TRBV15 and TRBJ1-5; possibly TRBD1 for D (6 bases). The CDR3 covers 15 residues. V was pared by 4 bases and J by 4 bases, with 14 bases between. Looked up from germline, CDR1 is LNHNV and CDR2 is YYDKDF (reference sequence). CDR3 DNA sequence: TGTGCCACCAGCACAGACTACAGGGTGAATCAGCCCCAGCATTTT. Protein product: CATSTDYRVNQPQHF.

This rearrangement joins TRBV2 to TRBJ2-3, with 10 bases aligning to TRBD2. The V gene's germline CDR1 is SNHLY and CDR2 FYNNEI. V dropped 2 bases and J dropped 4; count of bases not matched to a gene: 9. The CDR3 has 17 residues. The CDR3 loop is CASSESRLAGEADTQYF. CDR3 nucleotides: TGTGCCAGCAGTGAAAGCCGGCTAGCGGGAGAAGCAGATACGCAGTATTTT.

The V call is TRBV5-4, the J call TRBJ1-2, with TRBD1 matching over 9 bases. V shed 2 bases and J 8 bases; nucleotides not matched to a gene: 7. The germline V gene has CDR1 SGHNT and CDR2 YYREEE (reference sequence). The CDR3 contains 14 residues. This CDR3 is CASSLQTGGAGYTF. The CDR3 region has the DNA TGTGCCAGCAGCTTACAAACAGGGGGCGCGGGCTACACCTTC.

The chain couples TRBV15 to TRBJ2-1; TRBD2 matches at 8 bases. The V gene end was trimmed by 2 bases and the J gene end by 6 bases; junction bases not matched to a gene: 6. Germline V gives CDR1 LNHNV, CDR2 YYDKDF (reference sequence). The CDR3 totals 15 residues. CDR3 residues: CATSRPGLGVNEQFF. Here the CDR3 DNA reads TGTGCCACCAGCAGACCGGGACTAGGGGTCAATGAGCAGTTCTTC.